The following is a T cell receptor beta chain sequence with its context. This sample was included in a study of blood T cell repertoires in COVID-19. The CDR3 extends over 14 amino acids. Per germline, CDR1 MDHEN and CDR2 SYDVKM. Trimming took off 2 bases at V and 3 bases at J, with 10 bases between the two ends. Assay: immunoSEQ multiplex PCR; the TCRdb copy retains only in-frame clones and omits some. The top ten clones hold 12% of a sample with 65,000 to 75,000 clones, approximately 80% of them seen once. Material: peripheral blood. This sequence originates from a human donor in a cohort sampled during active COVID-19. The V call is TRBV28, the J call TRBJ1-1, with no clear D. The DNA of the CDR3 is TGTGCCAGCAGTTTAAGCGGGAGGGACACTGAAGCTTTCTTT. It specifies CASSLSGRDTEAFF.